The entry below gives a single T cell receptor (beta chain) sequence along with its context. This entry belongs to a study of blood T cell repertoires in COVID-19. Study context: Samples taken during acute and convalescent COVID-19 were collected in the United States, Italy and Spain. The analysed material was cDNA or gDNA that came from T cells, B-cell-depleted T cells, or PBMCs.

This table comes from immunoSEQ multiplex PCR, and its TCRdb copy is limited to in-frame clones, with some not included. The sample includes fewer than 500,000 clones, over 65% of them seen just once. The length of the CDR3 is 17 residues. Germline V gene lookup returns CDR1 LNHDA and CDR2 SQIVND (reference sequence). Losses at the gene ends were 10 bases for V and 1 base for J; bases not matched to a gene: 16. J is TRBJ2-4 and V is TRBV19, with 7 bases lining up with TRBD1. The sequence derives from a human donor with acute or convalescent COVID-19. The donor label of this sample is uncertain. The sequencing input was peripheral blood. CDR3 DNA sequence: TGTGCCACGGAAGGGGCAGGGGGATTCGGGGCCAAAAACATTCAGTACTTC. Amino acids: CATEGAGGFGAKNIQYF. The full variable domain, in which reference TRBV19 and TRBJ2-4 provide the parts outside the CDR3, is DGGITQSPKYLFRKEGQNVTLSCEQNLNHDAMYWYRQDPGQGLRLIYYSQIVNDFQKGDIAEGYSVSREKKESFPLTVTSAQKNPTAFYLCATEGAGGFGAKNIQYFGAGTRLSVL.